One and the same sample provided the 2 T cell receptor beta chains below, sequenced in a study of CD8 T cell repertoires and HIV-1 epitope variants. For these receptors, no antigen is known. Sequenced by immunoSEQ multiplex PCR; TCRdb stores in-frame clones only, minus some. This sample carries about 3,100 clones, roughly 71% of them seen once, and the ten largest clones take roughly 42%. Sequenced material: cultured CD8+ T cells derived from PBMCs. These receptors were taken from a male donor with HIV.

Here the CDR3 reads CASSLDRASYNEQFF. DNA of the CDR3: TGTGCCAGCAGTTTAGACAGGGCCTCCTACAATGAGCAGTTCTTC. The J gene is TRBJ2-1, the V gene TRBV27; 7 bases fit TRBD1. Looked up from germline, CDR1 is MNHEY and CDR2 is SMNVEV (reference sequence). CDR3 length: 15 residues. Trimming at V came to 2 bases and at J to 0 bases, leaving 1 base not matched to a gene.

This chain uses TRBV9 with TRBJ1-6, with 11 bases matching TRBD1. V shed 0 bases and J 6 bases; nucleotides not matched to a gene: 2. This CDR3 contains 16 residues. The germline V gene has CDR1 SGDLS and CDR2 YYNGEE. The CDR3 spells CASSVEGTGGNSPLHF. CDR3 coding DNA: TGTGCCAGCAGCGTAGAAGGGACAGGGGGTAATTCACCCCTCCACTTT. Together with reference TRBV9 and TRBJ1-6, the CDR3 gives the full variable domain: DSGVTQTPKHLITATGQRVTLRCSPRSGDLSVYWYQQSLDQGLQFLIQYYNGEERAKGNILERFSAQQFPDLHSELNLSSLELGDSALYFCASSVEGTGGNSPLHFGNGTRLTVT.